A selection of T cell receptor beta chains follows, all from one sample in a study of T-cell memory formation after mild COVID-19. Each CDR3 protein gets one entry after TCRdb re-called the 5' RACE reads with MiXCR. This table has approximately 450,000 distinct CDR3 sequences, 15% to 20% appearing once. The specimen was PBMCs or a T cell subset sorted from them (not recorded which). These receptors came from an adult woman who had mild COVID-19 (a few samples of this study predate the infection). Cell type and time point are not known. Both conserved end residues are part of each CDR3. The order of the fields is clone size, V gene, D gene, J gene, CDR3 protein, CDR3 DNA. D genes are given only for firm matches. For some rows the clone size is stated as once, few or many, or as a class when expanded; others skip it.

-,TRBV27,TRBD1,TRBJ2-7,CASRLDRASYEQYF,TGTGCCAGCAGGCTTGACAGGGCCTCCTACGAGCAGTACTTC
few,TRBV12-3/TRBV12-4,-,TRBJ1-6,CASSSRTLTSPLHF,TGTGCCAGCAGCTCACGGACACTGACTTCACCCCTCCACTTT
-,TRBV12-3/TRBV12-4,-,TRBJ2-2,CASSYDSTGELFF,TGTGCCAGCAGTTATGACAGTACCGGGGAGCTGTTTTTT
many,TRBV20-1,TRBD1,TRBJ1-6,CSASRNRGRDSPLHF,TGCAGTGCTTCCAGAAACAGGGGGAGGGATTCACCCCTCCACTTT
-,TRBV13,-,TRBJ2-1,CASRPRGRGNEQFF,TGTGCCAGCAGACCCCGGGGCAGGGGCAATGAGCAGTTCTTC
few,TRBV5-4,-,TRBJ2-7,CASSWDGGSYEQYF,TGTGCCAGCAGCTGGGACGGGGGTTCCTACGAGCAGTACTTC
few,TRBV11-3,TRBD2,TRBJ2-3,CASSHRHSGADTQYF,TGTGCCAGCAGCCACCGACACAGCGGGGCAGATACGCAGTATTTT
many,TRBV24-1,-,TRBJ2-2,CATSDPSLSNTGELFF,TGTGCCACCAGTGATCCTTCTCTGAGTAACACCGGGGAGCTGTTTTTT
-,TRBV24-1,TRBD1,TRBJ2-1,CATSDRQGRSYNEQFF,TGTGCCACCAGTGACCGACAGGGACGGTCCTACAATGAGCAGTTCTTC
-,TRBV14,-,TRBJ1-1,CASRPDLGAEAFF,TGTGCCAGCAGGCCCGACTTGGGGGCTGAAGCTTTCTTT
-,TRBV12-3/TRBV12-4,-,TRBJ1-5,CASSRERGQPQHF,TGTGCCAGCAGCCGGGAGCGGGGCCAGCCCCAGCATTTT
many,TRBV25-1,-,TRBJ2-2,CASSALGGNTGELFF,TGTGCCAGCAGTGCTTTAGGAGGGAACACCGGGGAGCTGTTTTTT
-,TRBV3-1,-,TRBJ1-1,CASSRGGSEAFF,TGTGCCAGCAGCCGAGGGGGGTCCGAAGCTTTCTTT
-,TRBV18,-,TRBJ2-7,CASSPRLGDGAYEQYF,TGTGCCAGCTCCCCCCGTCTAGGGGACGGAGCCTACGAGCAGTACTTC
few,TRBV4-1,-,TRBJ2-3,CASARTVSTDTQYF,TGCGCCAGCGCCCGGACAGTTAGCACAGATACGCAGTATTTT
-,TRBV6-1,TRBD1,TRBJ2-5,CASSKGTGRETQYF,TGTGCCAGCAGTAAAGGGACAGGGAGAGAGACCCAGTACTTC
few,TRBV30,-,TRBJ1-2,CAWSGGVYGYTF,TGTGCCTGGAGTGGGGGGGTTTATGGCTACACCTTC
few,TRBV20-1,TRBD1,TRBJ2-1,CSARDPGGLSYNEQFF,TGCAGTGCTAGAGATCCAGGGGGCCTGTCCTACAATGAGCAGTTCTTC
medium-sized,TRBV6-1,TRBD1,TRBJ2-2,CASSERGGANTGELFF,TGTGCCAGCAGTGAAAGAGGGGGCGCGAACACCGGGGAGCTGTTTTTT
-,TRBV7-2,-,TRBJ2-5,CASSFDGRQETQYF,TGTGCCAGCAGTTTCGACGGACGACAAGAGACCCAGTACTTC
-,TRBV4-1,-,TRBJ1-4,CASSPPGPLNEKLFF,TGCGCCAGCAGTCCGCCGGGACCCCTTAATGAAAAACTGTTTTTT
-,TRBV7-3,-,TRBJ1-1,CASSLLENTEAFF,TGTGCCAGCAGCTTACTAGAAAACACTGAAGCTTTCTTT
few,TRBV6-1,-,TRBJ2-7,CASILFRWRSYEQYF,TGTGCCAGCATTTTGTTTCGGTGGCGATCCTACGAGCAGTACTTC
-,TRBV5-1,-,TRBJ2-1,CASSYGDNEQFF,TGCGCCAGCAGCTATGGAGACAATGAGCAGTTCTTC
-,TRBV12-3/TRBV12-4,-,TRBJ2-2,CATKGRSGTGELFF,TGTGCCACCAAGGGAAGGAGCGGCACCGGGGAGCTGTTTTTT
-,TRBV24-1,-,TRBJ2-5,CATSDFGAGEGETQYF,TGTGCCACCAGTGATTTTGGGGCAGGGGAAGGAGAGACCCAGTACTTC
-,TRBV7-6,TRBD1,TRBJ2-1,CASSFRGIDEQFF,TGTGCCAGCAGCTTCAGGGGGATCGATGAGCAGTTCTTC
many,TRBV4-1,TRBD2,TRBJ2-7,CASSQDSLGTSGVYEQYF,TGCGCCAGCAGCCAAGATTCATTAGGGACTAGCGGAGTTTACGAGCAGTACTTC
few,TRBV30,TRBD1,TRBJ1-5,CAWSERQGAIQPQHF,TGTGCCTGGAGTGAACGACAGGGGGCAATTCAGCCCCAGCATTTT
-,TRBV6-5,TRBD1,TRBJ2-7,CASSYRTTGIYEQYF,TGTGCCAGCAGTTACCGCACGACAGGGATCTACGAGCAGTACTTC
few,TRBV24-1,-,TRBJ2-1,CATSDYVRGEQFF,TGTGCCACCAGTGATTACGTCCGCGGTGAGCAGTTCTTC
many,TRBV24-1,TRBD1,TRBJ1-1,CATSDHRGLRTEAFF,TGTGCCACCAGTGACCACAGGGGGCTACGCACTGAAGCTTTCTTT
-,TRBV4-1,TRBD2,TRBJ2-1,CASSSIGRRDGRGEQFF,TGCGCCAGCAGTTCTATAGGAAGGAGAGACGGGAGGGGTGAGCAGTTCTTC
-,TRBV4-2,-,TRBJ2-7,CASSRPNEGGSKYF,TGTGCCAGCAGCCGCCCGAACGAAGGGGGTAGTAAGTACTTC
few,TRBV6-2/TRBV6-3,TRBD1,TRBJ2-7,CASSYSPFYRDRISYEQYF,TGTGCCAGCAGTTACTCACCCTTCTACCGGGACAGGATCTCCTACGAGCAGTACTTC
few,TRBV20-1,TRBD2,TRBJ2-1,CSARGRTSGYNEQFF,TGCAGTGCTAGGGGACGGACTAGCGGGTACAATGAGCAGTTCTTC
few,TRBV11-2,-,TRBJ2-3,CASSLGSTQYF,TGTGCCAGCAGCTTAGGGAGTACGCAGTATTTT
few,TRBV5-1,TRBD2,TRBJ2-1,CASSLVSAGVSEQFF,TGCGCCAGCAGCTTGGTATCGGCGGGAGTTAGTGAGCAGTTCTTC